This TCR beta chain was retrieved from a study of beta chain features in type 1 diabetes. The authors reverse transcribed all of the isolated RNA, so sequencing captured expressed TCRB transcripts. The table came from immunoSEQ multiplex PCR; TCRdb's copy has only in-frame clones and leaves some out. The profile shows 200,000 to 250,000 clones, about a tenth of them singletons. Per germline, CDR1 SGDLS and CDR2 YYNGEE. Deletions cut 0 bases from V and 3 bases from J, with 6 bases between. CDR3 length equals 13 residues. This clonotype was obtained from a man between 18 and 29 years old in good health. The gene calls are TRBV9 and TRBJ2-5, with D tentatively TRBD1 (5 bases). Sequencing used central memory CD4+ T cells from blood. The CDR3 sequence is CASSVAREETQYF. The DNA for the CDR3 is TGTGCCAGCAGCGTAGCCAGGGAAGAGACCCAGTACTTC.